The entry below describes one TCR gamma chain. The data are from a study of gamma-delta chains in newborns, infants, children. Across the study: Polyclonal expansion of innate γδ T cells after birth follows microbial exposure.

The CDR3 has 13 residues. TCRdb reanalysed the reads via CATT. In the table there are under 250 gamma-chain clones, around 21% of which are singletons. This TCR was sampled from a child who was a newborn, infant or young child, either healthy, febrile or measles-vaccinated (not recorded which). The rearrangement links TRGV5P to TRGJP2. TCRdb carries no J gene annotation; the J gene was assigned here by matching the DNA with germline. TRGV5P is noted as a pseudogene. Sequenced sample: blood. CDR3 region: CATWGGSDWIKTF. The CDR3 DNA reads TGTGCCACCTGGGGGGGGAGTGATTGGATCAAGACGTTT.